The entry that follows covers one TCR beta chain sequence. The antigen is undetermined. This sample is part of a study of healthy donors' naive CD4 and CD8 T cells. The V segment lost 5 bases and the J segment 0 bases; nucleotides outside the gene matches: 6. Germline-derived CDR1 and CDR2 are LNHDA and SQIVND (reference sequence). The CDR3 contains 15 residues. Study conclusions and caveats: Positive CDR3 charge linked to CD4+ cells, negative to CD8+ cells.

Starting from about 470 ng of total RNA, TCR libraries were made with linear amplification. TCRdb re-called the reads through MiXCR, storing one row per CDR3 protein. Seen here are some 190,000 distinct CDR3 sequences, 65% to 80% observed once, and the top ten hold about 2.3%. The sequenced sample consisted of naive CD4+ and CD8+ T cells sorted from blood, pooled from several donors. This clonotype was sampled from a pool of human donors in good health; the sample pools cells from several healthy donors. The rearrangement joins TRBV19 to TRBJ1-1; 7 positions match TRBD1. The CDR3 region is CASSWDRSMNTEAFF. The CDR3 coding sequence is TGTGCCAGTAGTTGGGACAGATCCATGAACACTGAAGCTTTCTTT.